This paragraph covers one T cell receptor beta chain sequence. Antigen specificity is unknown. These data belong to a study of yellow fever vaccine responses in identical twins. Study-level points and caveats: Twins' vaccine T cell responses reportedly seemed partly convergent and partly personalized.

TCRdb recomputed calls from the RT-PCR reads with MiXCR, one row per CDR3 protein. Of approximately 2,300 distinct CDR3 sequences listed, roughly 83% were seen once; the top ten hold under 4.5%. Specimen: T cells from blood (PBMCs), unsorted or a sorted subset (not recorded which), collected before or after yellow fever vaccination (not recorded which). This receptor was taken from a woman aged 18-35 years who received the yellow fever vaccine.

The CDR3 here is CSPRGGETQYF. CDR3 bases: TGCAGTCCCAGAGGAGGAGAGACCCAGTACTTC. The chain recombines TRBV20-1 with TRBJ2-5, with a possible D match to TRBD2 (5 bases). Germline V gives CDR1 DFQATT, CDR2 SNEGSKA (reference sequence). With 8 bases removed from V and 4 bases from J, the gap between germline ends came to 11 bases. The CDR3 covers 11 residues.